This T cell receptor beta chain came from a study of T cells after yellow fever vaccination. Study-wide points: The study re-detected most primary-vaccination clones after the booster (96% CD4, around 89% CD8).

Concerning this clonotype: Its antigen is undetermined.

TCRdb reprocessed the 5' RACE reads with MiXCR, giving one entry per CDR3 protein. The profile shows 300,000 to 400,000 distinct CDR3 sequences, roughly 8.3% of them singletons. The CDR3 extends over 17 amino acids. With V trimmed by 5 bases and J by 0 bases, 10 bases remained unmatched. Per the germline V gene, CDR1 is SGHAT and CDR2 is FQNNGV. The receptor was derived from a young man who received the YFV17D yellow fever vaccine. Here the sequenced sample was PBMCs, taken about 41 days after the first yellow fever vaccination. The rearrangement links TRBV11-2 to TRBJ1-1, with TRBD1 matching over 9 bases. The CDR3 reads CASSQDRGFVMNTEAFF. The CDR3 DNA reads as TGTGCCAGCAGCCAAGACAGGGGGTTCGTGATGAACACTGAAGCTTTCTTT. Drawing the rest from reference TRBV11-2 and TRBJ1-1, the complete variable domain is EAGVAQSPRYKIIEKRQSVAFWCNPISGHATLYWYQQILGQGPKLLIQFQNNGVVDDSQLPKDRFSAERLKGVDSTLKIQPAKLEDSAVYLCASSQDRGFVMNTEAFFGQGTRLTVV.